One sample yielded the 17 T cell receptor beta chains listed below, sequenced in a study of blood T cells in healthy people across ages. A second PCR of 7 to 11 cycles used a sample-barcoded 5' primer and a J-beta primer mix. TCRdb passed the 5' RACE reads through MiXCR, listing each CDR3 protein once. The repertoire holds 600,000 to 1,000,000 distinct CDR3 sequences, with 25% as singletons. This sample also appeared in a second study, on T cells of mothers and their children.

Sequences were obtained from blood. These receptors were collected from a boy between 10 and 17 years old in good health.

This clonotype was counted only a few times. The V call is TRBV7-3, the J call TRBJ2-3; D is possibly TRBD1 or TRBD2 (5 bases each). The CDR3 loop spans 14 amino acids. The V and J ends lost 3 bases and 12 bases respectively, with 19 bases between them. Germline lookup yields CDR1 SGHTA and CDR2 FQGTGA. CDR3 loop: CASSFRGSPAFQYF. The CDR3 coding sequence is TGTGCCAGCAGCTTCCGGGGCAGCCCCGCTTTCCAGTATTTT.

The V and J genes are TRBV5-1 and TRBJ2-5, with TRBD1 identical over 7 bases. V dropped 3 bases and J dropped 2; count of bases not matched to a gene: 7. Germline V gene data show CDR1 as SGHRS and CDR2 as YFSETQ. CDR3 size: 15 residues. Here the CDR3 reads CASSSQWTGQETQYF. For the CDR3, the DNA is TGCGCCAGCAGCTCCCAATGGACAGGTCAAGAGACCCAGTACTTC.

This chain joins TRBV5-1 and TRBJ2-1, with TRBD2 identical over 7 bases. The CDR3 has 15 residues. Germline assignment: CDR1 SGHRS and CDR2 YFSETQ. V gave up 4 bases and J gave up 3 bases; unmatched junction bases: 7. CDR3 in DNA: TGCGCCAGCAGCCGAGGGTCTAGCGGCTACAATGAGCAGTTCTTC. This encodes CASSRGSSGYNEQFF. Together with reference TRBV5-1 and TRBJ2-1, the CDR3 gives the full variable domain: KAGVTQTPRYLIKTRGQQVTLSCSPISGHRSVSWYQQTPGQGLQFLFEYFSETQRNKGNFPGRFSGRQFSNSRSEMNVSTLELGDSALYLCASSRGSSGYNEQFFGPGTRLTVL.

V is TRBV5-1 and J is TRBJ2-2, with 12 positions matching TRBD1. V shed 4 bases, J shed 4 bases, and the junction held 2 bases outside the gene matches. Germline V gene sequence: CDR1 SGHRS, CDR2 YFSETQ. The CDR3 sequence is 15 residues long. The CDR3 is CASSGDRGPTGELFF. CDR3 nucleotide sequence: TGCGCCAGCAGCGGGGACAGGGGGCCCACCGGGGAGCTGTTTTTT. Full variable domain (remainder filled in from reference TRBV5-1 and TRBJ2-2): KAGVTQTPRYLIKTRGQQVTLSCSPISGHRSVSWYQQTPGQGLQFLFEYFSETQRNKGNFPGRFSGRQFSNSRSEMNVSTLELGDSALYLCASSGDRGPTGELFFGEGSRLTVL.

There are many counts of this clonotype. This chain connects TRBV27 to TRBJ2-2; D possibly corresponds to TRBD2 (5 bases). Germline V CDR1 and CDR2: MNHEY, SMNVEV (reference sequence). Trimming took off 6 bases at V and 8 bases at J, with 10 bases between the two ends. This CDR3 is 12 amino acids long. CDR3 nucleotides: TGTGCCAGCAGACCGAGAGGGGGGGAGCTGTTTTTT. It codes for CASRPRGGELFF.

The chain employs TRBV7-9 and TRBJ2-5; D is ambiguous. The V gene's germline CDR1 is SEHNR and CDR2 FQNEAQ (reference sequence). Trimming stripped 6 bases from V and 1 base from J, with 6 bases between. This CDR3 spans 12 amino acids. The CDR3 bases are TGTGCCAGCAGGGCGGCCCAAGAGACCCAGTACTTC. It translates to CASRAAQETQYF.

This clonotype was found a few times. CDR3 in DNA: TGTGCCAGCAGCACAAGGACAGGGTCGGATTACGAGCAGTACTTC. Residues: CASSTRTGSDYEQYF. The genes are TRBV7-2 and TRBJ2-7; TRBD1 matches at 8 bases. The CDR3 runs 15 residues. The germline V gene encodes CDR1 SGHTA and CDR2 FQGNSA. With 5 bases clipped from V and 4 bases from J, the junction kept 10 bases outside the gene matches.

This clonotype appeared a few times. V is TRBV27 and J is TRBJ1-6; possible D gene TRBD1, 5 bases. Germline-derived CDR1 and CDR2 are MNHEY and SMNVEV (reference sequence). The CDR3 runs 12 residues. Trimming removed 6 bases from V and 9 bases from J, with 9 bases in between. The CDR3 spells CASRFRASPLHF. CDR3 in DNA: TGTGCCAGCAGATTCAGGGCTTCACCCCTCCACTTT.

In its sample, this clonotype was seen once. The gene calls are TRBV9 and TRBJ1-1; the D gene is possibly TRBD1 (6 bases). The CDR3 length is 14 residues. Germline assignment: CDR1 SGDLS and CDR2 YYNGEE. Between the trimmed V and J ends, which lost 4 bases and 11 bases, there was a span of 21 bases. This CDR3 reads CASSKGDPLTGAFF. The DNA for the CDR3 is TGTGCCAGCAGCAAGGGGGATCCTCTCACGGGGGCTTTCTTT.

This clonotype was recorded once. This chain uses TRBV9 with TRBJ2-7, with TRBD1 matching over 8 bases. The CDR3 length is 14 residues. Germline CDR1 and CDR2: SGDLS and YYNGEE. V lost 4 bases and J lost 5; bases outside the gene matches: 8. CDR3 DNA sequence: TGTGCCAGCAGCCCAACAGGGGGACCGAACGAGCAGTACTTC. Amino acids: CASSPTGGPNEQYF.

The V gene is TRBV28, the J gene TRBJ2-5; D is possibly TRBD2 (6 bases). The germline V and J ends were trimmed by 4 bases and 3 bases, with 12 bases remaining between them. The CDR3 spans 14 residues. Germline V gives CDR1 MDHEN, CDR2 SYDVKM. The CDR3 loop reads CASSSTSSEETQYF. Here the CDR3 DNA reads TGTGCCAGCAGTTCAACCTCTAGCGAAGAGACCCAGTACTTC.

There are a few counts of this clonotype. The rearrangement uses TRBV9 and TRBJ1-5; 8 bases fit TRBD1. The CDR3 extends over 17 amino acids. Germline loops: CDR1 SGDLS, CDR2 YYNGEE. V shed 3 bases and J 3 bases; nucleotides not matched to a gene: 11. The CDR3, as DNA: TGTGCCAGCAGCGAGACTTTTGTGACAGGGGTCAATCAGCCCCAGCATTTT. Protein sequence: CASSETFVTGVNQPQHF.

This clonotype was recorded many times. The rearrangement links TRBV7-6 to TRBJ2-5; 9 nucleotides match TRBD2. V shed 4 bases and J 7 bases; nucleotides not matched to a gene: 22. Germline V gives CDR1 SGHVS, CDR2 FNYEAQ. CDR3 size: 19 residues. The CDR3 here is CASSSPGKRSSGVTWTQYF. The CDR3 nucleotides read TGTGCCAGCAGCTCCCCAGGGAAGCGCTCTAGCGGGGTGACGTGGACCCAGTACTTC.

The gene calls are TRBV7-2 and TRBJ2-7; 7 bases align to TRBD2. The CDR3 is 14 residues long. V gave up 2 bases and J gave up 6 bases; unmatched junction bases: 7. Germline V CDR1 and CDR2: SGHTA, FQGNSA. The CDR3 is CASSLWVPGGEQYF. In DNA form, the CDR3 reads TGTGCCAGCAGCTTATGGGTTCCGGGGGGCGAGCAGTACTTC.

This clonotype was seen more than once but under ten times. The junction does not match germline at one end; this may be a read error. The V and J genes are TRBV28 and TRBJ1-2, with D perhaps matching TRBD1 (5 bases). The CDR3 consists of 14 residues. Germline V gene sequence: CDR1 MDHEN, CDR2 SYDVKM. CDR3 amino acids: CASSILTANYGYTF. DNA for the CDR3: TGTGCCAGCAGTATACTGACAGCGAACTACGGCTACACCTTC.

This clonotype was recorded a few times. This rearrangement joins TRBV12-3 or TRBV12-4 to TRBJ1-5; D is possibly TRBD1 (6 bases). The CDR3 runs 16 residues. Between the trimmed V and J ends, which lost 2 bases and 3 bases, there was a span of 14 bases. CDR3 region: CASSLIGAGHNQPQHF. Here the CDR3 DNA reads TGTGCCAGCAGTTTAATCGGGGCGGGACACAATCAGCCCCAGCATTTT.

This chain joins TRBV6-2 or TRBV6-3 and TRBJ2-7, with TRBD1 identical over 7 bases. Trimming took 0 bases from V and 2 from J; bases not matched to a gene: 7. CDR3 length equals 16 residues. Germline CDR1 MNHEY, CDR2 SVGEGT. The CDR3 spells CASSYSVQGETYEQYF. The CDR3, as DNA: TGTGCCAGCAGTTACTCGGTGCAGGGGGAAACCTACGAGCAGTACTTC.